The sequence of this T cell receptor beta chain was determined in a study of T-cell memory formation after mild COVID-19. CDR3 length: 16 residues. Germline CDR1 SGHRS, CDR2 YFSETQ. The V gene end was trimmed by 1 base and the J gene end by 2 bases; junction bases not matched to a gene: 8. General observations from the study: Whether day 37 second-wave clones are SARS-CoV-2-specific was not confirmed.

With regard to this clonotype: What it binds is not known.

Each CDR3 protein gets one entry after TCRdb re-called the 5' RACE reads with MiXCR. The sample includes some 120,000 distinct CDR3 sequences, about 5.9% of them seen just once. The chain links TRBV5-1 to TRBJ1-1; 7 bases agree with TRBD1. The sequencing sample was made of PBMCs or a T cell subset sorted from them (not recorded which). The sequence came from an adult woman who had mild COVID-19 (a few samples of this study predate the infection). Cell type and time point are not known. CDR3 region: CASSLRSNRGNTEAFF. CDR3 bases: TGCGCCAGCAGCTTGAGATCAAACAGGGGTAACACTGAAGCTTTCTTT.